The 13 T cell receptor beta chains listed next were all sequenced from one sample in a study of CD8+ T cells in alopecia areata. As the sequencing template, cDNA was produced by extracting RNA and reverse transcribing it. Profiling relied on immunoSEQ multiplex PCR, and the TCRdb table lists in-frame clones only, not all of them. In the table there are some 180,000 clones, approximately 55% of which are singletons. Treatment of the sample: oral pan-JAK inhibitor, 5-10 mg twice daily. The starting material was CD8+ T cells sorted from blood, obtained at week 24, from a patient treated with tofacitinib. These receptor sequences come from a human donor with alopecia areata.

In nucleotides, the CDR3 is TGCAGCGTTGACGGACAGGGGGAGGCGAACACTGAAGCTTTCTTT. Protein: CSVDGQGEANTEAFF. J is TRBJ1-1 and V is TRBV29-1; the match to TRBD1 covers 10 bases. Unmatched junction bases numbered 5, after V lost 3 bases and J lost 1 base. The CDR3 length is 15 residues. Germline V gene lookup returns CDR1 SQVTM and CDR2 ANQGSEA.

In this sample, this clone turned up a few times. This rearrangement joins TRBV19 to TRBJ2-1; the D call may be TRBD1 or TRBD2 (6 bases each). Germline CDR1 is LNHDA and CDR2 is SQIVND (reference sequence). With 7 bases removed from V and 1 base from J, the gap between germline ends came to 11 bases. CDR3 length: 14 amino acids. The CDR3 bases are TGTGCCAGTAAGGGGGGCCCGTCCTACAATGAGCAGTTCTTC. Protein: CASKGGPSYNEQFF. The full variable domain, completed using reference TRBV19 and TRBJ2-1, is DGGITQSPKYLFRKEGQNVTLSCEQNLNHDAMYWYRQDPGQGLRLIYYSQIVNDFQKGDIAEGYSVSREKKESFPLTVTSAQKNPTAFYLCASKGGPSYNEQFFGPGTRLTVL.

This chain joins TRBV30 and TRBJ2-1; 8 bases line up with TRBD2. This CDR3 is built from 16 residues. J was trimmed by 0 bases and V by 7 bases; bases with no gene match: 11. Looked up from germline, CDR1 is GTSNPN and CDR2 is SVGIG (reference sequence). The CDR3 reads CAFSRGGGSSYNEQFF. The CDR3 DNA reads TGTGCCTTCTCAAGGGGCGGGGGGAGCTCCTACAATGAGCAGTTCTTC. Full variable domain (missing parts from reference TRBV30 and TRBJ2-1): SQTIHQWPATLVQPVGSPLSLECTVEGTSNPNLYWYRQAAGRGLQLLFYSVGIGQISSEVPQNLSASRPQDRQFILSSKKLLLSDSGFYLCAFSRGGGSSYNEQFFGPGTRLTVL.

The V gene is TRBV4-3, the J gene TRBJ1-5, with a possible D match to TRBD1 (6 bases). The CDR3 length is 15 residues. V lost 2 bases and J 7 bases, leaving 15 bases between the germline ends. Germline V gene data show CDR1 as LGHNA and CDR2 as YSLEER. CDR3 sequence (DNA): TGCGCCAGCAGCCAAACTCAGGGGCCGGTGCAGCCCCAGCATTTT. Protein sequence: CASSQTQGPVQPQHF.

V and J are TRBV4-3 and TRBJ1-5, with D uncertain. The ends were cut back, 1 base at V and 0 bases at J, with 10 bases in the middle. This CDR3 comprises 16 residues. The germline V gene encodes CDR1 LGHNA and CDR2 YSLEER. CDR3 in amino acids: CASSQAWAPSNQPQHF. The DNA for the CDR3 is TGCGCCAGCAGCCAAGCCTGGGCTCCTAGCAATCAGCCCCAGCATTTT.

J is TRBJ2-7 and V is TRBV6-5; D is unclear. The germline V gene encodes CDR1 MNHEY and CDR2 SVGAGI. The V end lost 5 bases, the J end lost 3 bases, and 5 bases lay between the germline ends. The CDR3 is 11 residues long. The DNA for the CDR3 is TGTGCCAGCAGTACGAGCTACGAGCAGTACTTC. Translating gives CASSTSYEQYF.

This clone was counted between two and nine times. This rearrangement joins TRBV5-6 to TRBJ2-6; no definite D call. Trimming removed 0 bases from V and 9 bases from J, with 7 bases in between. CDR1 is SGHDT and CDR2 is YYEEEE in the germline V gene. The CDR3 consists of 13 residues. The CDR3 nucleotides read TGTGCCAGCAGCTTGGGAGGTGTCAACGTCCTGACTTTC. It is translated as CASSLGGVNVLTF.

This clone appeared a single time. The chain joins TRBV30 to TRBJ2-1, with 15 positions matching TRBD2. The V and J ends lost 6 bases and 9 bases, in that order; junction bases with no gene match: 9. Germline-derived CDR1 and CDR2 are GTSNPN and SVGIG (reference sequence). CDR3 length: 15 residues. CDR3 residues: CACRIGLAGGIEQFF. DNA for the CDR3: TGTGCCTGTAGGATCGGACTAGCGGGGGGGATTGAGCAGTTCTTC.

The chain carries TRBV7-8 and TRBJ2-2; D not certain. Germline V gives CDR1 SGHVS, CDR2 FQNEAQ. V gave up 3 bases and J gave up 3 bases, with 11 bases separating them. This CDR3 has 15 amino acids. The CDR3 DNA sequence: TGTGCCAGCAGCTTCACTTTTGCGGACACCGGGGAGCTGTTTTTT. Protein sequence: CASSFTFADTGELFF.

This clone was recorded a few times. For the CDR3, the DNA is TGCGCCACTCGACAGGGAAACACCGGGGAGCTGTTTTTT. Its protein product is CATRQGNTGELFF. The chain uses TRBV10-1 and TRBJ2-2; TRBD1 aligns across 7 bases. From germline, CDR1 is WNHNN and CDR2 SYGVQD (reference sequence). The CDR3 runs 13 residues. With 10 bases clipped from V and 2 bases from J, the junction kept 4 bases outside the gene matches.

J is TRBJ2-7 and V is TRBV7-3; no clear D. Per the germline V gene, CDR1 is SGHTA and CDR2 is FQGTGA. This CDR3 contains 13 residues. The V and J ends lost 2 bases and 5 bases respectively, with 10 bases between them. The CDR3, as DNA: TGTGCCAGCAGCTTATCGGTCCGGGACGAGCAGTACTTC. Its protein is CASSLSVRDEQYF.

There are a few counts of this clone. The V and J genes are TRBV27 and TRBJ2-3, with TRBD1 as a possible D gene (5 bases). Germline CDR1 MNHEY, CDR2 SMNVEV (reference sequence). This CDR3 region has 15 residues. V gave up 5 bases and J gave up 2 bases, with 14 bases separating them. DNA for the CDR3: TGTGCCAGCAGTCCCTATCAGGGCGACACAGATACGCAGTATTTT. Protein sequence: CASSPYQGDTDTQYF.

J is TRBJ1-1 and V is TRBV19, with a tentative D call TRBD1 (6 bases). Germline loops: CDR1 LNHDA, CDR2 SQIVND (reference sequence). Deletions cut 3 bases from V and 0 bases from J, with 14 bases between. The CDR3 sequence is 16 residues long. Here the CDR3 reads CASSMGARAVNTEAFF. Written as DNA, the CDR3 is TGTGCCAGTAGTATGGGGGCTCGGGCCGTGAACACTGAAGCTTTCTTT.